Below, 10 T cell receptor beta chains from the same sample are listed, as sequenced in a study of PD-1 blockade in classical Hodgkin lymphoma. Libraries were prepared by immunoSEQ multiplex PCR; TCRdb keeps only in-frame clonotypes and omits some of them. The sample lists some 96,000 clones; 80% to 95% were seen once. Brentuximab vedotin exposure varied, and every patient relapsed after autologous stem cell transplantation. The material was peripheral blood mononuclear cells (PBMCs), obtained at baseline. Source of these receptors: a human donor with classical Hodgkin lymphoma.

This rearrangement joins TRBV10-3 to TRBJ2-1; 8 bases are a match to TRBD1. The CDR3 is made up of 16 amino acids. Germline V gene sequence: CDR1 ENHRY, CDR2 SYGVKD. V trimming: 10 bases; J trimming: 8 bases; junction bases outside the gene matches: 19. The CDR3 region is CATPLGWTGLVDEQFF. The CDR3 bases are TGTGCCACACCGTTAGGGTGGACAGGGCTAGTCGATGAGCAGTTCTTC.

The chain couples TRBV5-6 to TRBJ2-3, with no clear D. Germline V gives CDR1 SGHDT, CDR2 YYEEEE. The V gene lost 0 bases and the J gene lost 2 bases, with 13 bases spanning the gap. CDR3 length: 16 residues. Here the CDR3 DNA reads TGTGCCAGCAGCTTGGCGGTAGAGTCACTCACAGATACGCAGTATTTT. It is translated as CASSLAVESLTDTQYF.

V and J are TRBV29-1 and TRBJ2-5; D is undetermined. This CDR3 comprises 15 residues. Germline CDR1 is SQVTM and CDR2 is ANQGSEA. Deletions cut 4 bases from V and 1 base from J, with 16 bases between. CDR3 residues: CSVVVPRTLQETQYF. CDR3 coding DNA: TGCAGCGTTGTAGTTCCCAGGACCCTCCAAGAGACCCAGTACTTC.

The chain links TRBV5-1 to TRBJ1-1; 7 bases match TRBD1. The CDR3 runs to 13 residues. CDR1 and CDR2 from the germline V gene are SGHRS and YFSETQ. Losses at the gene ends were 3 bases for V and 7 bases for J; bases not matched to a gene: 6. CDR3 region: CASSWLGTDEAFF. In DNA, the CDR3 is TGCGCCAGCAGCTGGTTAGGGACAGATGAAGCTTTCTTT.

The rearrangement uses TRBV18 and TRBJ2-7, with D perhaps TRBD2 (6 bases). This CDR3 has 14 amino acids. V was shortened by 6 bases and J by 0 bases, with 12 bases between the two germline ends. CDR1 is KGHSH and CDR2 is LQKENI in the germline V gene. This chain's CDR3 is CASSLGDFSYEQYF. Here the CDR3 DNA reads TGTGCCAGCTCCCTTGGGGACTTCTCCTACGAGCAGTACTTC.

V is TRBV25-1 and J is TRBJ1-3; D gene uncertain. This CDR3 has 12 residues. The V gene's germline CDR1 is MGHDK and CDR2 SYGVNS. Trimming pared 2 bases from V and 3 bases from J, leaving 2 bases between. The CDR3 region has the DNA TGTGCCAGCAGTGAACTTGGAAACACCATATATTTT. Its protein product is CASSELGNTIYF.

This clone was seen only a few times. This chain joins TRBV4-1 and TRBJ2-7, with TRBD1 as a possible D gene (6 bases). The CDR3 sequence is 15 residues long. V was cut by 4 bases and J by 5 bases, with 18 bases left in between. Germline V gene data show CDR1 as MGHRA and CDR2 as YSYEKL. The chain's CDR3 is CASSRATGFWNEQYF. CDR3 nucleotides: TGCGCCAGCAGCCGAGCGACAGGTTTTTGGAACGAGCAGTACTTC.

The rearrangement uses TRBV28 and TRBJ2-7; no reliable D call. V shed 7 bases and J shed 2 bases, with 9 bases lying between them. Germline V lookup: CDR1 MDHEN, CDR2 SYDVKM. There are 12 residues in the CDR3. This CDR3 is CASTPDAYEQYF. CDR3 nucleotide sequence: TGTGCCAGCACCCCGGATGCCTACGAGCAGTACTTC.

V is TRBV6-1 and J is TRBJ2-3; D ambiguous. Germline CDR1 and CDR2: MNHNS and SASEGT. The CDR3 is 16 residues long. Trimming pared 0 bases from V and 5 bases from J, leaving 15 bases between. CDR3 sequence reads: CASSEASLVSIDTQYF. The CDR3 coding sequence is TGTGCCAGCAGTGAAGCGAGCCTAGTGTCGATAGATACGCAGTATTTT.

V gene TRBV11-2 combines with J gene TRBJ2-7; D call uncertain. In germline, CDR1 is SGHAT, CDR2 FQNNGV. The CDR3 totals 13 residues. With 6 bases removed from V and 3 bases from J, the gap between germline ends came to 12 bases. CDR3 coding DNA: TGTGCCAGCAGTTCCCGACCGTACTACGAGCAGTACTTC. It specifies CASSSRPYYEQYF.